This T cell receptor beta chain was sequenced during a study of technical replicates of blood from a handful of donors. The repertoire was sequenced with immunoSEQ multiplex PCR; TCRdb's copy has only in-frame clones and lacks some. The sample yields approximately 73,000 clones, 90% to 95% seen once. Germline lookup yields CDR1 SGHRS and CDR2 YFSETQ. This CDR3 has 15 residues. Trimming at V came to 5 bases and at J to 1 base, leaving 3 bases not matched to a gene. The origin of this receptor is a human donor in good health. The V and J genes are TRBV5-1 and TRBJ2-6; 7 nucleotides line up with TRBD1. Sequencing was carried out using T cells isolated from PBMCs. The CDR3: CASSAGGSGANVLTF. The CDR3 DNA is TGCGCCAGCAGTGCAGGGGGATCTGGGGCCAACGTCCTGACTTTC.